This TCR beta chain is drawn from a study of molecular identifiers for immune sequencing clone quantification. Germline CDR1 reads LGHNA; CDR2 reads YNFKEQ. Trimming removed 1 base at V and 7 bases at J, with 10 bases between. CDR3 length: 13 amino acids. MiXCR, applied by TCRdb to the PCR reads, yields one record per CDR3 protein. This sample yields about half a million distinct CDR3 sequences, of which about 21% are seen a single time; around 0.84% belongs to the top ten. The V gene is TRBV4-2, the J gene TRBJ1-1, with D tentatively TRBD1 (5 bases). Sequencing was done on a sample of naive CD8+ T cells from blood, with Jurkat cell RNA spiked in. Indicated subset: FACS-sorted CD8+CD4-CCR7+CD45RA+ naive T cells. The receptor was derived from a human donor in good health. Some libraries in this study had Jurkat cell RNA spiked in. CDR3 in amino acids: CASSQGAGSEAFF. CDR3 in DNA: TGTGCCAGCAGCCAAGGGGCAGGGAGTGAAGCTTTCTTT.